The present TCR beta chain was sequenced within a study of T cells in Graves' hyperthyroidism and ophthalmopathy. The CDR3 sequence is 15 residues long. The V gene's germline CDR1 is ENHRY and CDR2 SYGVKD. TCR beta CDR3 sequences were amplified from RNA transcripts. The primer set for the first-round RT-PCR of the TCR CDR3 was HTBI. TCRdb re-analysed the multiplex PCR reads in MiXCR, keeping a single row per CDR3 protein. Of hundreds of thousands of distinct CDR3 sequences in the sample, more than 30% were seen once. In its sample, this clonotype was seen a few times. The junction does not match germline at one end; this may be a read error. Patients between 18 and 65 years old had hyperthyroidism, newly diagnosed and lasting under 2 months.

The V call is TRBV10-3, the J call TRBJ1-5, with TRBD1 identical over 8 bases. The sequenced material came from blood. The source is a man aged 18 to 29 with Graves' hyperthyroidism. The CDR3 protein is CASSPTGGINQPQHF. CDR3 nucleotides: TGTGCCAGCAGTCCCACAGGGGGTATCAATCAGCCCCAGCATTTT.